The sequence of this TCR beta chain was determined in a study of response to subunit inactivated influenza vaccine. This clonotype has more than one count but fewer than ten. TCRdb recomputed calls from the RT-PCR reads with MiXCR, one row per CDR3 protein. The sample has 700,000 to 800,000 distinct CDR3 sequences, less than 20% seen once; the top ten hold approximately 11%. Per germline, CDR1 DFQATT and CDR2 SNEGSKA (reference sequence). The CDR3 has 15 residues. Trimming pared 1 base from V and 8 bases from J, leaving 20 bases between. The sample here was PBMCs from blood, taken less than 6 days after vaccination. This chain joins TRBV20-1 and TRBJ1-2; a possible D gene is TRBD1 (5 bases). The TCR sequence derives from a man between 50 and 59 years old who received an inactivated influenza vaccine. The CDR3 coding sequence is TGCAGTGCTAGAGTAGCCAGGGAAACCCCCCGGGGCTACACCTTC. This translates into CSARVARETPRGYTF.